This T cell receptor beta chain was captured by sequencing in a study of blood T cells in healthy people across ages. Study-wide results and limits: With age, beta diversity per million T cells declined roughly linearly, significantly by approximately 40.

A second about 6 to 12 cycle PCR used barcoded and J-beta primers. All samples yielded 2.5 million or more CDR3-containing paired-end reads. TCRdb re-derived calls from the 5' RACE reads in MiXCR, one entry per CDR3 protein. Here the sample spans hundreds of thousands of distinct CDR3 sequences, around 21% being singletons. This clonotype was found a few times. The antigen is undetermined. The CDR3 totals 18 residues. CDR1 is MNHEY, CDR2 SVGEGT, per germline. This receptor was identified in a man between 65 and 80 years old in good health. This chain uses TRBV6-2 or TRBV6-3 with TRBJ2-5, with D possibly matching TRBD1 (5 bases). The J call may not be correct, given that the DNA end is closer to TRBJ2-7. Material for sequencing was blood. The CDR3 is CASSLGEGVGRRYYEQYF. The DNA of the CDR3 is TGTGCCAGCAGTTTAGGAGAAGGGGTCGGACGTAGATACTACGAGCAGTACTTC.